This T cell receptor beta chain originates from a study of PD-1 blockade in mismatch repair-deficient tumors (dated by TCRdb to about 2017). General notes on the study: The trial enrolled under 90 consecutive patients with roughly twelve mismatch repair-deficient cancer types between September 2013 and 2016, all previously treated and progressing. Tumor-associated T cell clones in the peripheral blood of patients responding to PD-1 blockade were tracked using deep sequencing of TCR CDR3 regions.

The paper as a whole reports these results and caveats: Clones residing in the tumor, which were often undetectable in blood before treatment, expanded quickly after pembrolizumab and then contracted, generally before radiologic responses.

V lost 2 bases and J lost 3 bases; the stretch between them is 9 bases long. The germline V gene specifies SGHVS as CDR1 and FNYEAQ as CDR2. The CDR3 covers 14 residues, taking in both the cysteine and the phenylalanine. The kept DNA is CDR3 alone, 42 bases in frame from the first base. To note about this clone: No cognate antigen has been identified for it. Base quality data are lacking; no much larger clone is found one base away.

The time point label of this sample denotes: peripheral blood 12 weeks after first pembrolizumab dose. Mismatch repair deficiency in every enrolled patient was established by polymerase chain reaction or immunohistochemistry. TCR sequencing was carried out for a few patients who responded to pembrolizumab therapy. In the phase II trial, pembrolizumab PD-1 blockade was tested prospectively in advanced mismatch repair-deficient cancers, no matter which tissue of origin the cancers came from. Peripheral blood T cell samples were collected serially, before PD-1 blockade began and at several time points afterward. Blood sampling times were reported as weeks after the first pembrolizumab dose. Library preparation used the immunoSEQ multiplex PCR assay. This immuneACCESS table, as held by TCRdb, lists in-frame sequences with V and J called but not all clones. Of the missing ones, under half trace to an unresolved V gene in checked studies; the others have no known cause. A total of some 84,000 clones appear in this sample, around 85% of them only once. Around 2.7% of the sample lies in the top ten.

The sequence was obtained from an adult with mismatch repair-deficient cancer. The specimen was peripheral blood, collected 12 weeks after starting pembrolizumab. The V gene is TRBV7-6 and the J gene is TRBJ2-3; there is no confident call for the D gene. This receptor has the CDR3 CASSLWQDTDTQYF. The nucleotide sequence reads TGTGCCAGCAGCTTATGGCAAGATACAGATACGCAGTATTTT.